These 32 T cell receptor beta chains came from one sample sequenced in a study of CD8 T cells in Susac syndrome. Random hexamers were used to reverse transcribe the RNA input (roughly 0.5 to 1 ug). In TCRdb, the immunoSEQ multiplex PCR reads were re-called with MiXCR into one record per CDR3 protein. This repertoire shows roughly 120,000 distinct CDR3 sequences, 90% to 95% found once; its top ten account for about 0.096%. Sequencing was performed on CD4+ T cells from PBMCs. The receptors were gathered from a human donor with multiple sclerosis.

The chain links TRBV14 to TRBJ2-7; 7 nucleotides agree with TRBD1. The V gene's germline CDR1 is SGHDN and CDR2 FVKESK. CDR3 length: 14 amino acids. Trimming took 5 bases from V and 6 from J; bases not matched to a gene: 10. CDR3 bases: TGTGCCAGCAGCGGACGACAGGGCTTGAGCGAGCAGTACTTC. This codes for CASSGRQGLSEQYF.

The CDR3 sequence: CSVVSAGGNEKLFF. CDR3 in DNA: TGCAGCGTTGTGTCGGCAGGGGGGAATGAAAAACTGTTTTTT. The chain carries TRBV29-1 and TRBJ1-4, with 7 positions matching TRBD1. The J segment lost 5 bases and the V segment lost 4 bases, leaving 7 bases of the junction unmatched. Germline lookup yields CDR1 SQVTM and CDR2 ANQGSEA. The CDR3 totals 14 residues.

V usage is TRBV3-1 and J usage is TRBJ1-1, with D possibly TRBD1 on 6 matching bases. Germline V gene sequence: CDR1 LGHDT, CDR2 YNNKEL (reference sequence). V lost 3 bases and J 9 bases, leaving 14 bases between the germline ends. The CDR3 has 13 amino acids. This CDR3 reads CASSQGGGTKAFF. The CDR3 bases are TGTGCCAGCAGCCAGGGGGGCGGAACAAAAGCTTTCTTT. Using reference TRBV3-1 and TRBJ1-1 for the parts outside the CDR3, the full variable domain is DTAVSQTPKYLVTQMGNDKSIKCEQNLGHDTMYWYKQDSKKFLKIMFSYNNKELIINETVPNRFSPKSPDKAHLNLHINSLELGDSAVYFCASSQGGGTKAFFGQGTRLTVV.

The CDR3 DNA sequence: TGTGCCAGCCGCACGGGTGATTATCCCTACGAGCAGTACTTC. This gives the protein CASRTGDYPYEQYF. V and J are TRBV6-5 and TRBJ2-7; unclear D gene. Germline-derived CDR1 and CDR2 are MNHEY and SVGAGI. The CDR3 extends over 14 amino acids. Trimming shortened V by 8 bases and J by 2 bases, and 16 bases separated the two germline ends.

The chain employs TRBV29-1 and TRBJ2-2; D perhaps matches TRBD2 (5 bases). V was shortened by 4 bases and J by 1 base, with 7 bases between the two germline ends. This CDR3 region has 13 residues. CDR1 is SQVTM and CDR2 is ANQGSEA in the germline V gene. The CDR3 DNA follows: TGCAGCGTTGGTCGGGGGAACACCGGGGAGCTGTTTTTT. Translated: CSVGRGNTGELFF.

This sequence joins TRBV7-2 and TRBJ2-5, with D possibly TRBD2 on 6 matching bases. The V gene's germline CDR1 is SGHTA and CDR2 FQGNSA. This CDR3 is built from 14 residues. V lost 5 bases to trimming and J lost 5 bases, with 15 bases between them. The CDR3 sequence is CASSRGRGVETQYF. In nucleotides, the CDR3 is TGTGCCAGCAGCCGCGGACGCGGGGTGGAGACCCAGTACTTC. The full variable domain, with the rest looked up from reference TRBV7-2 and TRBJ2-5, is GAGVSQSPSNKVTEKGKDVELRCDPISGHTALYWYRQSLGQGLEFLIYFQGNSAPDKSGLPSDRFSAERTGGSVSTLTIQRTQQEDSAVYLCASSRGRGVETQYFGPGTRLLVL.

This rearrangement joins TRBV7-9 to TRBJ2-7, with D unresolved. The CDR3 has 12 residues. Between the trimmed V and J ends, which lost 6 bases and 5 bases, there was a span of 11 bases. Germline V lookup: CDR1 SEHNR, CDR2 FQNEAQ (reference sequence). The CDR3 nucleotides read TGTGCCAGCAGTCCGGTGGGGAACGAGCAGTACTTC. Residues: CASSPVGNEQYF.

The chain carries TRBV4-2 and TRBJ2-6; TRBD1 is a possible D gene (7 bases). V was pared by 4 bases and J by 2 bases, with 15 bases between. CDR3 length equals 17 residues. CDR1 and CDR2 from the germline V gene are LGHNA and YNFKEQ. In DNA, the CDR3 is TGTGCCAGCAGCCCTACAGGGGACTCTACTGGGGCCAACGTCCTGACTTTC. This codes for CASSPTGDSTGANVLTF.

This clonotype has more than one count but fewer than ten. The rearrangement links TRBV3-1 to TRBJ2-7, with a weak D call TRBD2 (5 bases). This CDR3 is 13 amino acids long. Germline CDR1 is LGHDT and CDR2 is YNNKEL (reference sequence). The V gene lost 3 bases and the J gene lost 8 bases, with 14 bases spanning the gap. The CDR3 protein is CASSQMDGGKQYF. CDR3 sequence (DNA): TGTGCCAGCAGCCAGATGGACGGAGGAAAGCAGTACTTC.

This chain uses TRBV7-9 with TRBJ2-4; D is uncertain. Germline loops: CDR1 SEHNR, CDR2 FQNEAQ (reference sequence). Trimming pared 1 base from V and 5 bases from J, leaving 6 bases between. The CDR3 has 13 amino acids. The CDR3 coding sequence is TGTGCCAGCAGCTTAGGTCATGAAAACATTCAGTACTTC. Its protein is CASSLGHENIQYF.

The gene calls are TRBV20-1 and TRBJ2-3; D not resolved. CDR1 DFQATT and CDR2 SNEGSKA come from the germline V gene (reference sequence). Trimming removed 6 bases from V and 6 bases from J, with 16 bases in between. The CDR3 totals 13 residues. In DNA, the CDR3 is TGCAGTGCCCCCGCCCAGCGCGTGGATACGCAGTATTTT. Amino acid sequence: CSAPAQRVDTQYF.

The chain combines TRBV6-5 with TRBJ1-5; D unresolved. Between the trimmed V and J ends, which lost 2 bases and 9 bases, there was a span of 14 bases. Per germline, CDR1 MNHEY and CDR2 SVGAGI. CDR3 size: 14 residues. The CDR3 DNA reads TGTGCCAGCAGTTACGGGCAGGAGGGCGGGCCCCAGCATTTT. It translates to CASSYGQEGGPQHF.

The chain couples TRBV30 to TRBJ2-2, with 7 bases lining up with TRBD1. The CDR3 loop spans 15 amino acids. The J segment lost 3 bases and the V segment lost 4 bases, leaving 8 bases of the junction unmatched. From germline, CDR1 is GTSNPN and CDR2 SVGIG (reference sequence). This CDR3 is CAWMVPGQYTGELFF. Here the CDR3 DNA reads TGTGCCTGGATGGTCCCGGGACAGTACACCGGGGAGCTGTTTTTT.

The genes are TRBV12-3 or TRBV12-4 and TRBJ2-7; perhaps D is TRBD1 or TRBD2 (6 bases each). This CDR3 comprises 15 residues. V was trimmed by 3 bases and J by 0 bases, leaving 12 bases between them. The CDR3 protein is CASSLGGAGSYEQYF. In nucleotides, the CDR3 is TGTGCCAGCAGTTTGGGGGGCGCGGGCTCCTACGAGCAGTACTTC.

Written as DNA, the CDR3 is TGTGCCAGCAGTCGGGACAGAACTAACTATGGCTACACCTTC. Protein sequence: CASSRDRTNYGYTF. This rearrangement joins TRBV28 to TRBJ1-2; the match to TRBD1 covers 7 bases. V lost 5 bases to trimming and J lost 0 bases; unmatched junction nucleotides: 3. CDR1 MDHEN and CDR2 SYDVKM come from the germline V gene. This CDR3 spans 14 amino acids.

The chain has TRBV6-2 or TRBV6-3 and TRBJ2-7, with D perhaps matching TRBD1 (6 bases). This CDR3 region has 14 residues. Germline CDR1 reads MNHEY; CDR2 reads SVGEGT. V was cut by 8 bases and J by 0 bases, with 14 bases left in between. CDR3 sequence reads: CASFDRLNSYEQYF. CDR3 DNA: TGTGCCAGCTTCGACAGGCTTAACTCCTACGAGCAGTACTTC.

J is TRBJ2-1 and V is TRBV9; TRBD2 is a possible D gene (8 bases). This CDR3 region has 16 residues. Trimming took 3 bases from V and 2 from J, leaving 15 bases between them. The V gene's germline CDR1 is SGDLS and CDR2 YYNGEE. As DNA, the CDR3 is TGTGCCAGCAGCGCGGGGGGGACAGCCCCCTACAATGAGCAGTTCTTC. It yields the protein CASSAGGTAPYNEQFF. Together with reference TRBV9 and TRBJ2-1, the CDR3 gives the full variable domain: DSGVTQTPKHLITATGQRVTLRCSPRSGDLSVYWYQQSLDQGLQFLIQYYNGEERAKGNILERFSAQQFPDLHSELNLSSLELGDSALYFCASSAGGTAPYNEQFFGPGTRLTVL.

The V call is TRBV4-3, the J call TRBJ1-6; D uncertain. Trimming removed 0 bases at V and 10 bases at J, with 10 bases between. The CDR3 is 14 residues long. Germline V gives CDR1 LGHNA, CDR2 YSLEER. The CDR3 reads CASSQDSYESPLHF. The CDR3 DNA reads TGCGCCAGCAGCCAAGATTCCTACGAGTCACCCCTCCACTTT.

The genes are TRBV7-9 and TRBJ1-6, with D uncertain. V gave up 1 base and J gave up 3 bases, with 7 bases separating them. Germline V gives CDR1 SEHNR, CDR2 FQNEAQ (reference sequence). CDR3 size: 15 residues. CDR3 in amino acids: CASSLEGHYNSPLHF. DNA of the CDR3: TGTGCCAGCAGCTTAGAAGGCCACTATAATTCACCCCTCCACTTT.

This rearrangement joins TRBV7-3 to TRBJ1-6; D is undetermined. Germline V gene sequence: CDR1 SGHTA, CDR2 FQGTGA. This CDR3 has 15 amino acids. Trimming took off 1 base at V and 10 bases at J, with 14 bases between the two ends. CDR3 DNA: TGTGCCAGCAGCTTAAGTGCAGGACCCGGGTCACCCCTCCACTTT. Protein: CASSLSAGPGSPLHF.

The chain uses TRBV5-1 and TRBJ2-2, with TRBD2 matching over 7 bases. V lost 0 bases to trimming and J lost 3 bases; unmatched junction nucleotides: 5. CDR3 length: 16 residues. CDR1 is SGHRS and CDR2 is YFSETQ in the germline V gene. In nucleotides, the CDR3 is TGCGCCAGCAGCTTGGCCGTGGCGGGGGACACCGGGGAGCTGTTTTTT. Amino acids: CASSLAVAGDTGELFF.

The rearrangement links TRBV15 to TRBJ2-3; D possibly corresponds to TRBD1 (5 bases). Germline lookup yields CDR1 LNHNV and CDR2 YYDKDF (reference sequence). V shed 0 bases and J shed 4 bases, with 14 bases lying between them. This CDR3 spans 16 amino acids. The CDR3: CATSRDSAFRADTQYF. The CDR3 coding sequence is TGTGCCACCAGCAGAGATTCTGCATTCAGGGCAGATACGCAGTATTTT.

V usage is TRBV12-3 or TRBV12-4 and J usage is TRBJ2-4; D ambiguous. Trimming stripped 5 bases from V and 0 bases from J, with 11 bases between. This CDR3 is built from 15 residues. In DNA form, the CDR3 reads TGTGCCAGCAGTAAGGACGGTCTAGCCAAAAACATTCAGTACTTC. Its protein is CASSKDGLAKNIQYF.

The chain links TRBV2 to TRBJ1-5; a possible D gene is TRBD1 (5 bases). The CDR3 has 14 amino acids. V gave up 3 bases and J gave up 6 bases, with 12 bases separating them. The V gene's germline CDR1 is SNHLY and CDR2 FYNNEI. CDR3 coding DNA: TGTGCCAGCAGTGAGGGGGGGGAGGCTCAGCCCCAGCATTTT. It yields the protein CASSEGGEAQPQHF. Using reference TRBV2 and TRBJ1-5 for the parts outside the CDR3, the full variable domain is EPEVTQTPSHQVTQMGQEVILRCVPISNHLYFYWYRQILGQKVEFLVSFYNNEISEKSEIFDDQFSVERPDGSNFTLKIRSTKLEDSAMYFCASSEGGEAQPQHFGDGTRLSIL.

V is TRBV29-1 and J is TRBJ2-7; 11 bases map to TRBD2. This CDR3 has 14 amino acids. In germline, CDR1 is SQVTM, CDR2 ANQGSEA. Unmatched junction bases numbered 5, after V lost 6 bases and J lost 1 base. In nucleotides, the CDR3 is TGCAGCGTAAGACTAGCGGGGAGTTCCTACGAGCAGTACTTC. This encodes CSVRLAGSSYEQYF.

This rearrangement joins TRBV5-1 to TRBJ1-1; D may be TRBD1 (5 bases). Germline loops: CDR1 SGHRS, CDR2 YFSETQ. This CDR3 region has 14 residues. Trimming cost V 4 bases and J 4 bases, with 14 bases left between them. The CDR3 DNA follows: TGCGCCAGCAGCGTGGACCTGAGGGGCACTGAAGCTTTCTTT. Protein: CASSVDLRGTEAFF.

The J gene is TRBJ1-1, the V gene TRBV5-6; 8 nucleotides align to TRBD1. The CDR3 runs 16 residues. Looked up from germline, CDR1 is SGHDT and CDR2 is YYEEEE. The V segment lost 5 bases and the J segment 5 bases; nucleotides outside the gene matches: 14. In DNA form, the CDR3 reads TGTGCCAGCAGGCCCGGTCTGACAGGGGTGGAAACTGAAGCTTTCTTT. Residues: CASRPGLTGVETEAFF.

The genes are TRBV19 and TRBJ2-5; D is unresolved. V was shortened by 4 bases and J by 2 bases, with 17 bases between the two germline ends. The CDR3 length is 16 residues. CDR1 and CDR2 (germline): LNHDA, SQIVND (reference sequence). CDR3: CASSSRTMTAQETQYF. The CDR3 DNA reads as TGTGCCAGTAGTAGCCGAACTATGACGGCACAAGAGACCCAGTACTTC.

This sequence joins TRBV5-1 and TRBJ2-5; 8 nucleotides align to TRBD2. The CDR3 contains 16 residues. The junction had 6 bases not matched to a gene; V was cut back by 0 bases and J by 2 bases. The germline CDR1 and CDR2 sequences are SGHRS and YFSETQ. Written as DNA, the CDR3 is TGCGCCAGCAGCTTGGACGGCGGGGGGCATCAAGAGACCCAGTACTTC. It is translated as CASSLDGGGHQETQYF. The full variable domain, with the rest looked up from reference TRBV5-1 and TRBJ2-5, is KAGVTQTPRYLIKTRGQQVTLSCSPISGHRSVSWYQQTPGQGLQFLFEYFSETQRNKGNFPGRFSGRQFSNSRSEMNVSTLELGDSALYLCASSLDGGGHQETQYFGPGTRLLVL.

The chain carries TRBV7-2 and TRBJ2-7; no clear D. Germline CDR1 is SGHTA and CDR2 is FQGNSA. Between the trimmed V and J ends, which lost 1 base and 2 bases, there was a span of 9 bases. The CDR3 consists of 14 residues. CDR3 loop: CASSLGQATYEQYF. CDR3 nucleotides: TGTGCCAGCAGCTTAGGGCAGGCCACCTACGAGCAGTACTTC.

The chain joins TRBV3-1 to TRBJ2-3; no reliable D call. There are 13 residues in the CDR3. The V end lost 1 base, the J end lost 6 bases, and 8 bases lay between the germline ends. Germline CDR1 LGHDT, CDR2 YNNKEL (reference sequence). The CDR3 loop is CASSQGGRDTQYF. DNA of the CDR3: TGTGCCAGCAGCCAAGGGGGTCGGGATACGCAGTATTTT.

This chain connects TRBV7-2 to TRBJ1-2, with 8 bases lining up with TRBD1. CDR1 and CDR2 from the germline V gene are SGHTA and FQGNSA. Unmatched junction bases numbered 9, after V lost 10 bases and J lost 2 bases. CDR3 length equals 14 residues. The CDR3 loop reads CATTLRQGNYGYTF. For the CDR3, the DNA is TGTGCCACCACCCTACGACAGGGGAACTATGGCTACACCTTC.